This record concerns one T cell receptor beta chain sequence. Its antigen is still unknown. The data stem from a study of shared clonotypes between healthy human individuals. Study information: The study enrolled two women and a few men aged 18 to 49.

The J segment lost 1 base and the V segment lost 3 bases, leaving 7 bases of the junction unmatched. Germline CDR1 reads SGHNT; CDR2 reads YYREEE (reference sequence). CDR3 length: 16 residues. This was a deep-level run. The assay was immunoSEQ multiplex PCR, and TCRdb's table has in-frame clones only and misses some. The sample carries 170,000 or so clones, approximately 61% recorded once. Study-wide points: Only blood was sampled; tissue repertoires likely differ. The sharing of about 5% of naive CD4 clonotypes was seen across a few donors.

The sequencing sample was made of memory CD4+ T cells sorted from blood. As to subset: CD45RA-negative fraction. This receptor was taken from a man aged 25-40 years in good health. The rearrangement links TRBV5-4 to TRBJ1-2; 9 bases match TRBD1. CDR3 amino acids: CASSSGQGRGNYGYTF. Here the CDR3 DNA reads TGTGCCAGCAGCTCGGGACAGGGACGGGGTAACTATGGCTACACCTTC.